This T cell receptor (beta chain) was profiled in a study of blood T cell repertoires in COVID-19. Study overall: The study drew acute and convalescent COVID-19 samples from the United States, Italy and Spain. Sources were T cells, B-cell-depleted T cells, or PBMCs; the material itself was cDNA or gDNA.

Germline V gives CDR1 MNHEY, CDR2 SVGEGT. There are 17 residues in the CDR3. Trimming removed 4 bases from V and 3 bases from J; junction bases left unmatched: 12. Original methodology: It was from reference gene primer amplification that nucleated cell counts were estimated. Only in-frame clones appear in the TCRdb table, and some are missing; sequencing was by immunoSEQ multiplex PCR. D and trimming come from the DNA, and the V and J calls and clone size come from that table. Here the sample spans about 140,000 clones, 80% to 90% being singletons. The chain uses TRBV6-2 or TRBV6-3 and TRBJ1-3; TRBD1 agrees at 7 bases. The receptor was derived from a woman aged 45-60 years with acute or convalescent COVID-19. The sequenced sample consisted of peripheral blood. CDR3 loop: CASSLRQGSAGGNTIYF. The CDR3 DNA sequence: TGTGCCAGCAGTTTGCGACAGGGCTCGGCGGGTGGAAACACCATATATTTT.